The 2 T cell receptor beta chains in this list originate from one sample, sequenced in a study of shared clonotypes between healthy human individuals. Clones were sequenced by immunoSEQ multiplex PCR, and TCRdb holds only the in-frame ones, with some missing. Counted here are about 1.5 million clones, 95% to 97% occurring once; the ten biggest clones make up approximately 1.1%. Material: naive CD4+ T cells sorted from blood. Sample subset: CD45RA+ positively selected. These receptors were obtained from a man aged 25-45 years in good health.

J is TRBJ2-7 and V is TRBV6-6; D gene unclear. The CDR3 loop spans 15 amino acids. V was pared by 0 bases and J by 7 bases, with 16 bases between. CDR1 and CDR2 from the germline V gene are MNHNY and SVGAGI (reference sequence). The chain's CDR3 is CASSYSGSLMLEQYF. The CDR3 DNA reads as TGTGCCAGCAGTTACTCGGGTAGTCTGATGTTGGAGCAGTACTTC.

The chain links TRBV7-6 to TRBJ2-2; 7 nucleotides match TRBD2. The CDR3 contains 14 residues. Germline-derived CDR1 and CDR2 are SGHVS and FNYEAQ. V dropped 1 base and J dropped 9; count of bases not matched to a gene: 5. The CDR3 DNA follows: TGTGCCAGCAGCTTAGGGAAGCGGGATAGGGAGCTGTTTTTT. It encodes CASSLGKRDRELFF.